This TCR beta chain was sequenced for a study of T cells in Graves' hyperthyroidism and ophthalmopathy. On the study more broadly: Peripheral blood was obtained at initial diagnosis, preceding any treatment. Study-wide results and caveats: From stable hyperthyroidism, ophthalmopathy was set apart by a 13 V-J model.

Template material for amplifying TCR beta CDR3 regions consisted of RNA transcripts. The primer set for the first-round RT-PCR of the TCR CDR3 was HTBI. A single record per CDR3 protein comes from TCRdb applying MiXCR to the multiplex PCR reads. Among 150,000 to 200,000 distinct CDR3 sequences, about a sixth were seen once, and the ten largest hold 25% to 30%. It was considered stable Graves' hyperthyroidism when ophthalmopathy did not progress within 18 months. Deletions cut 10 bases from V and 0 bases from J, with 21 bases between. This CDR3 is built from 17 residues. CDR1 and CDR2 (germline): MDHEN, SYDVKM. This clonotype appeared many times. Antigen specificity is unknown.

The sample was blood. The chain employs TRBV28 and TRBJ2-2, with TRBD1 as a possible D gene (6 bases). This receptor was obtained from a woman aged 50 to 65 with Graves' hyperthyroidism. The DNA for the CDR3 is TGTGCCACTTCGAGATGGGTCAGGGGCGCGAACACCGGGGAGCTGTTTTTT. Translating it yields CATSRWVRGANTGELFF.